The entry below describes one T cell receptor beta chain. The antigen remains undetermined. This specimen comes from a study of cytomegalovirus exposure and HLA in healthy donors. The wider study: The approximately 120 validation repertoires were reported in a later analysis to have been generated on the same platform as the roughly 680 first-cohort repertoires.

This CDR3 has 17 amino acids. Per germline, CDR1 MDHEN and CDR2 SYDVKM. The V and J ends lost 4 bases and 2 bases respectively, with 21 bases between them. Study-wide points: Reports indicated that the classifier achieved high specificity and sensitivity in diagnosing cytomegalovirus status. Cytomegalovirus-associated TCR beta chains were listed, numbering some 150. Whilst most TCR sequences proved rare, a subset of public TCRs occurred across many donors.

Libraries were prepared by immunoSEQ multiplex PCR; TCRdb keeps only in-frame clonotypes and omits some of them. The sample records about 88,000 clones, approximately 88% being singletons. Sequencing input: PBMCs. This TCR was recovered from a woman aged 18-29 years in good health and CMV-seropositive. This chain links TRBV28 with TRBJ2-7, with a tentative D call TRBD1 (6 bases). The CDR3 bases are TGTGCCAGCAGTTCCTTATATACAGGGCGAGGGACCTACGAGCAGTACTTC. Residues: CASSSLYTGRGTYEQYF.